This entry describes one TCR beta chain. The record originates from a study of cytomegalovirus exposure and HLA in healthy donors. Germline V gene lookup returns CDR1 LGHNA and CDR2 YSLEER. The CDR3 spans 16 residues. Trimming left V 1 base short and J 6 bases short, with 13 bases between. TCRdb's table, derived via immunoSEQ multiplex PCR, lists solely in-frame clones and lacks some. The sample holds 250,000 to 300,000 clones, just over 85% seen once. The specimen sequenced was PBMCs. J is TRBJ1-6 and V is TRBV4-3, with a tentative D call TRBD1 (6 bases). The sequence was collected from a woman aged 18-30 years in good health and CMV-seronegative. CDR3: CASSQGNRERNSPLHF. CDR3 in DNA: TGCGCCAGCAGCCAAGGCAACAGGGAGCGTAATTCACCCCTCCACTTT.